This T cell receptor (beta chain) emerged from a study of early T cells in non-severe SARS-CoV-2 infection. Study as a whole: Bulk RNA from unsorted whole blood was sequenced; chains were unpaired.

Unique molecular identifiers (one per individual cDNA molecule) were attached. Each CDR3 protein is one row after TCRdb ran MiXCR on the 5' RACE reads. The sample lists tens of thousands of distinct CDR3 sequences, around a tenth seen once, with over 4% in the top ten. About this clonotype itself: The antigen is not known.

Study-level results: Comparison of clonotypes with VDJdb favored anti-spike CD8 responses while missing private and CD4 specificities.

The sample consisted of whole blood, taken at baseline. The clonotype comes from an adult who was a healthcare worker with PCR-confirmed SARS-CoV-2 infection or an uninfected control (not recorded which).

CDR3 protein: CSVVPSLTKNIQYF. In DNA form, the CDR3 reads TGCAGCGTTGTACCCAGCCTGACCAAAAACATTCAGTACTTC. The J gene is TRBJ2-4, the V gene TRBV29-1; no firm D call. Germline V gives CDR1 SQVTM, CDR2 ANQGSEA. V gave up 4 bases and J gave up 2 bases, with 12 bases separating them. CDR3 length: 14 residues.